A selection of T cell receptor beta chains follows, all from one sample in a study of spatial heterogeneity in lung cancer. TCRdb re-called the 5' RACE reads with MiXCR, one entry per CDR3 protein. The sample records about 38,000 distinct CDR3 sequences, around 5.5% being singletons. The specimen was PBMCs, collected at surgery. The receptors were gathered from a female donor with early-stage non-small cell lung cancer. Each CDR3 is given with its conserved first and last residue. The D gene is left open where the match is weak.

D gene: .
V gene: TRBV20-1
CDR3 protein: CSAREGAGNSPLHF

D gene: .
V gene: TRBV6-5
CDR3 protein: CASSYLPGRANTGELFF

D gene: .
V gene: TRBV7-9
CDR3 protein: CASSLVGREETQYF

D gene: TRBD1
V gene: TRBV2
CDR3 protein: CASSYRQGVRTDTQYF

D gene: TRBD1
V gene: TRBV6-6
CDR3 protein: CASTGRGTDTQYF

D gene: .
V gene: TRBV6-5
CDR3 protein: CASSSSYNSPLHF

D gene: .
V gene: TRBV7-2
CDR3 protein: CASSLVATGSYNEKLFF

D gene: .
V gene: TRBV11-2
CDR3 protein: CASSSFPRENIQYF

D gene: TRBD2
V gene: TRBV7-2
CDR3 protein: CASSLGTSVLQETQYF

D gene: TRBD1
V gene: TRBV28
CDR3 protein: CASSPRGTGAETQYF

D gene: .
V gene: TRBV15
CDR3 protein: CATSRDRNQPQHF

D gene: TRBD2
V gene: TRBV12-3/TRBV12-4
CDR3 protein: CASSPVGQGGEQYF

D gene: TRBD1
V gene: TRBV13
CDR3 protein: CASSLGRDRAGTEAFF

D gene: .
V gene: TRBV12-5
CDR3 protein: CASGLWQINEKLFF

D gene: TRBD2
V gene: TRBV4-2
CDR3 protein: CASSQDPRTSGAPNEQFF

D gene: .
V gene: TRBV4-3
CDR3 protein: CASSRGEGTNEKLFF

D gene: TRBD1
V gene: TRBV7-9
CDR3 protein: CASSARTGQGYTF

D gene: .
V gene: TRBV10-3
CDR3 protein: CAISVALTDTQYF

D gene: .
V gene: TRBV27
CDR3 protein: CASSVGSGPAYEQYF

D gene: .
V gene: TRBV20-1
CDR3 protein: CSARDIDLVINTEAFF

D gene: .
V gene: TRBV15
CDR3 protein: CATFKANQNTGELFF

D gene: .
V gene: TRBV20-1
CDR3 protein: CSARASSGANVLTF

D gene: .
V gene: TRBV20-1
CDR3 protein: CSAPGHASNQPQHF

D gene: TRBD2
V gene: TRBV7-3
CDR3 protein: CASSLSGGVQETQYF

D gene: .
V gene: TRBV12-3/TRBV12-4
CDR3 protein: CASSGYTF

D gene: .
V gene: TRBV5-1
CDR3 protein: CASSFITGAGEQYF

D gene: .
V gene: TRBV4-2
CDR3 protein: CASSPDQGPNTEAFF

D gene: .
V gene: TRBV6-5
CDR3 protein: CASSSGGLTNEKLFF

D gene: .
V gene: TRBV4-2
CDR3 protein: CASSQWQGIRNQPQHF

D gene: .
V gene: TRBV28
CDR3 protein: CASSSRGSYEQYF

D gene: .
V gene: TRBV10-3
CDR3 protein: CAISPAVGTIYF

D gene: .
V gene: TRBV4-1
CDR3 protein: CASSQATNTEAFF

D gene: TRBD1
V gene: TRBV2
CDR3 protein: CASSALRGQGEAFF

D gene: TRBD1
V gene: TRBV5-1
CDR3 protein: CASSPGTGGANQPQHF

D gene: .
V gene: TRBV11-2
CDR3 protein: CASSRNPGNTIYF

D gene: .
V gene: TRBV20-1
CDR3 protein: CSARKSSDPITDTQYF

D gene: .
V gene: TRBV7-2
CDR3 protein: CASSRQMTGSGNTIYF

D gene: .
V gene: TRBV20-1
CDR3 protein: CSATPRGEGYTF

D gene: .
V gene: TRBV20-1
CDR3 protein: CSAILAGQETQYF

D gene: .
V gene: TRBV5-1
CDR3 protein: CASSLVGGELFF

D gene: .
V gene: TRBV28
CDR3 protein: CASSLIGGGNTEAFF

D gene: .
V gene: TRBV11-2
CDR3 protein: CASSPNRVGYTF